Each of the 16 T cell receptor beta chains below was sequenced from the same sample in a study of blood T cell repertoires in COVID-19. Produced via immunoSEQ multiplex PCR; TCRdb's table is partial and in-frame only. The top ten clones hold around 3.5% of a sample with a few hundred thousand clones, around 80% of them seen once. Sequenced sample: peripheral blood. The receptors here all came from a woman younger than 30 with acute or convalescent COVID-19.

The chain employs TRBV28 and TRBJ1-4, with no clear D. Between the trimmed V and J ends, which lost 5 bases and 0 bases, there was a span of 10 bases. This CDR3 spans 15 amino acids. Germline CDR1 reads MDHEN; CDR2 reads SYDVKM. The CDR3 nucleotides are TGTGCCAGCAGTAACACAGCTGCAACTAATGAAAAACTGTTTTTT. Its translation is CASSNTAATNEKLFF.

J is TRBJ2-3 and V is TRBV7-2, with 12 bases identical to TRBD2. Germline V gives CDR1 SGHTA, CDR2 FQGNSA. The CDR3 is 17 residues long. V lost 2 bases, J lost 1 base, and 4 bases stayed unmatched. The CDR3 is CASSLRLAGDRTDTQYF. The CDR3 nucleotides are TGTGCCAGCAGCTTACGACTAGCGGGAGATCGCACAGATACGCAGTATTTT.

This chain links TRBV29-1 with TRBJ1-3; TRBD1 matches 9 bases. There are 13 residues in the CDR3. Germline loops: CDR1 SQVTM, CDR2 ANQGSEA. V was clipped by 7 bases and J by 6 bases; unmatched bases: 7. For the CDR3, the DNA is TGCAGCGCCGCGGGACAGGGCAAAAACACCATATATTTT. Its protein is CSAAGQGKNTIYF.

This clone was seen a single time. The DNA of the CDR3 is TGTGCCAGCAGCTTAGGTGCGTCTAGCGGGATTACTGAGCAGTTCTTC. It translates to CASSLGASSGITEQFF. V is TRBV7-2 and J is TRBJ2-1, with 9 bases that match TRBD2. The length of the CDR3 is 16 residues. Germline V gene lookup returns CDR1 SGHTA and CDR2 FQGNSA. The J segment lost 9 bases and the V segment lost 1 base, leaving 10 bases of the junction unmatched.

The chain carries TRBV7-2 and TRBJ2-7; D is uncertain. V lost 3 bases and J 1 base, leaving 10 bases between the germline ends. Germline-derived CDR1 and CDR2 are SGHTA and FQGNSA. CDR3 length equals 14 residues. In DNA form, the CDR3 reads TGTGCCAGCAGCTTTTCGATGCGATCCTACGAGCAGTACTTC. Amino acid sequence: CASSFSMRSYEQYF.

The chain joins TRBV2 to TRBJ2-7; 9 nucleotides match TRBD1. V trimming: 7 bases; J trimming: 0 bases; junction bases outside the gene matches: 4. This CDR3 has 14 residues. The germline V gene has CDR1 SNHLY and CDR2 FYNNEI. Here the CDR3 DNA reads TGTGCCAGCATCCGGGACAGGGTCTCCTACGAGCAGTACTTC. It translates to CASIRDRVSYEQYF.

The V and J genes are TRBV19 and TRBJ1-5; D might be TRBD1 (6 bases). CDR1 is LNHDA and CDR2 is SQIVND in the germline V gene (reference sequence). Trimming removed 5 bases at V and 5 bases at J, with 7 bases between. The CDR3 covers 12 residues. The chain's CDR3 is CASSSGDQPQHF. The CDR3 region has the DNA TGTGCCAGTAGTTCAGGGGATCAGCCCCAGCATTTT.

V gene TRBV6-2 or TRBV6-3 combines with J gene TRBJ2-1; 7 bases align to TRBD2. Per germline, CDR1 MNHEY and CDR2 SVGEGT. V lost 5 bases, J lost 1 base, and 11 bases stayed unmatched. The CDR3 extends over 17 amino acids. CDR3 amino acids: CASSPLLAGTSYNEQFF. CDR3 sequence (DNA): TGTGCCAGCAGTCCCCTCTTAGCGGGTACGTCCTACAATGAGCAGTTCTTC.

The chain is built from TRBV4-3 and TRBJ1-2, with D perhaps TRBD1 (6 bases). V gave up 0 bases and J gave up 4 bases, with 24 bases separating them. CDR1 and CDR2 (germline): LGHNA, YSLEER. This CDR3 has 19 amino acids. The CDR3 nucleotides are TGCGCCAGCAGCCAAGATCGTGGGGGGGAGAAAACAGGGACCTATGGCTACACCTTC. Translated: CASSQDRGGEKTGTYGYTF.

This chain uses TRBV7-9 with TRBJ2-5; TRBD1 matches 10 bases. The CDR3 has 14 amino acids. V was clipped by 5 bases and J by 5 bases; unmatched bases: 5. Germline V gene lookup returns CDR1 SEHNR and CDR2 FQNEAQ (reference sequence). As DNA, the CDR3 is TGTGCCAGCAGCCCGACAGGGGGCAGGGAGACCCAGTACTTC. As protein: CASSPTGGRETQYF.

The chain joins TRBV9 to TRBJ2-3; 9 bases fit TRBD2. Germline values: CDR1 SGDLS, CDR2 YYNGEE. V lost 2 bases, J lost 1 base, and 5 bases stayed unmatched. There are 16 residues in the CDR3. The CDR3 DNA is TGTGCCAGCAGCGTCCGTTGGACTAGCGGCACAGATACGCAGTATTTT. Residues: CASSVRWTSGTDTQYF.

The CDR3 DNA reads as TGCAGTGCTAGTAACAGAAGGGGCACTGAAGCTTTCTTT. This translates into CSASNRRGTEAFF. The V gene is TRBV20-1, the J gene TRBJ1-1; D might be TRBD1 (5 bases). Germline CDR1 and CDR2: DFQATT and SNEGSKA (reference sequence). CDR3 length: 13 residues. V was shortened by 3 bases and J by 4 bases, with 12 bases between the two germline ends.

The chain links TRBV29-1 to TRBJ2-1, with TRBD2 matching over 11 bases. CDR3 length equals 20 residues. Germline CDR1 and CDR2: SQVTM and ANQGSEA. V gave up 2 bases and J gave up 9 bases; unmatched junction bases: 24. The CDR3 here is CSVERAVGLLAGGFLGEQFF. The CDR3 coding sequence is TGCAGCGTTGAAAGGGCCGTAGGTCTTCTAGCGGGAGGTTTTTTGGGTGAGCAGTTCTTC.

As concerns this clone: At one end the junction does not follow the germline gene, possibly because of a read error. The chain links TRBV3-1 (or the pseudogene TRBV3-2) to TRBJ2-2; TRBD2 agrees at 9 bases. The CDR3 is made up of 14 amino acids. Germline CDR1 and CDR2: LGHDT and YNNKEL (reference sequence). The CDR3 sequence: CASSQAGGGGELFF. The CDR3, as DNA: TGTGCCAGCAGTCAAGCGGGGGGCGGAGGGGAGCTGTTTTTT.

This rearrangement joins TRBV6-6 to TRBJ2-2, with a weak D call TRBD2 (6 bases). This CDR3 contains 20 residues. V lost 5 bases, J lost 1 base, and 26 bases lay in between. Per germline, CDR1 MNHNY and CDR2 SVGAGI (reference sequence). CDR3 in DNA: TGTGCCAGCAGTCCACGGATGGGGGGTGACCCTTTATGGAACACCGGGGAGCTGTTTTTT. Translating gives CASSPRMGGDPLWNTGELFF.

Of note for this clone: The DNA is left out, because the CDR3 cannot be placed on it with certainty; the CDR3 is given as TCRdb lists it. This CDR3 is CASSFSGQGSQPQHF. The chain uses TRBV6-6 and TRBJ1-5; the D segment call TRBD1 is taken from the table without a DNA check. Germline V gene sequence: CDR1 MNHNY, CDR2 SVGAGI (reference sequence). The CDR3 contains 15 residues when both ends are counted.